The sequence of this TCR beta chain was determined in a study of CD8 T cells in ankylosing spondylitis. Study-wide points: There were earlier reports of some motif variants in reactive arthritis synovial fluid and blood. In ankylosing spondylitis blood, a motif of roughly 8 highly homologous TCR beta variants appeared characteristic.

In this sample, this clonotype is medium-sized (0.01 to 0.1%). Its antigen is as yet unknown. Via MiXCR, TCRdb re-called the 5' RACE reads, giving one row per CDR3 protein. Here the sample spans 150,000 to 200,000 distinct CDR3 sequences, approximately 20% being singletons. The clonotype comes from a male donor with ankylosing spondylitis or in good health (not recorded which). The sample comprised blood, either unsorted or a sorted T cell fraction (not recorded which).

The CDR3 coding sequence is TGCAGTGCTAGCCCCAATCAGCCCCAGCATTTT. Translated, it gives CSASPNQPQHF. This chain links TRBV20-1 with TRBJ1-5; the D is unclear. Germline V gene lookup returns CDR1 DFQATT and CDR2 SNEGSKA (reference sequence). The CDR3 is made up of 11 amino acids. V was pared by 3 bases and J by 3 bases, with 3 bases between.